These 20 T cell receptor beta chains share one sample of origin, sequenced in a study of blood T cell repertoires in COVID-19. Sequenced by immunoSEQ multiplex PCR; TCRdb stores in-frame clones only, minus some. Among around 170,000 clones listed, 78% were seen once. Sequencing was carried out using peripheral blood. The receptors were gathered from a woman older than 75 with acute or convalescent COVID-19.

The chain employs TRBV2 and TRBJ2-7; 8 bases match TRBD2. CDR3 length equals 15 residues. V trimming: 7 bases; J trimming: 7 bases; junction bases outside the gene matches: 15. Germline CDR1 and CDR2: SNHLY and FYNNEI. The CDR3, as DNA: TGTGCCAGCACAGCATTAGCGGGATTGGGAGGAGAGCAGTACTTC. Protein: CASTALAGLGGEQYF.

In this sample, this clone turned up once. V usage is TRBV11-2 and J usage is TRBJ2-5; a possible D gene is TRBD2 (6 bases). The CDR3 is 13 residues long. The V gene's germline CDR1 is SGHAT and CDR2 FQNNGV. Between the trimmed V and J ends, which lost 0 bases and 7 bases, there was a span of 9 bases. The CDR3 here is CASSLERDRTQYF. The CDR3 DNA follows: TGTGCCAGCAGCTTAGAGCGGGATCGGACCCAGTACTTC. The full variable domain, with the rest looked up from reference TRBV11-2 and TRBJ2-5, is EAGVAQSPRYKIIEKRQSVAFWCNPISGHATLYWYQQILGQGPKLLIQFQNNGVVDDSQLPKDRFSAERLKGVDSTLKIQPAKLEDSAVYLCASSLERDRTQYFGPGTRLLVL.

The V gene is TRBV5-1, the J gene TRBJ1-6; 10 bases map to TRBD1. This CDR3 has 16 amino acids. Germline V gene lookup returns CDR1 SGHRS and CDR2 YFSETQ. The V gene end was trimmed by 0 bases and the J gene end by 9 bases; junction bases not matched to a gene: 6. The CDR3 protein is CASSLAPTGGVSPLHF. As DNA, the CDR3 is TGCGCCAGCAGCTTGGCTCCGACAGGGGGCGTTTCACCCCTCCACTTT.

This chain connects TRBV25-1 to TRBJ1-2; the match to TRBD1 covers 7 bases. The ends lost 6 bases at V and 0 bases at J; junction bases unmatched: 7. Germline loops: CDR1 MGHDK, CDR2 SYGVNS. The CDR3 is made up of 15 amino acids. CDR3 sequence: CASSKGTASNYGYTF. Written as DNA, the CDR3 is TGTGCCAGCAGCAAAGGGACAGCTTCTAACTATGGCTACACCTTC.

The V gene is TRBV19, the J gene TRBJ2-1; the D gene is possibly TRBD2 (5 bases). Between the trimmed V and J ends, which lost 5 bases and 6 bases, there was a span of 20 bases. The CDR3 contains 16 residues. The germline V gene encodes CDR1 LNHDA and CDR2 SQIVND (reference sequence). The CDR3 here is CASSPLRALGGNEQFF. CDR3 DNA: TGTGCCAGTAGTCCCCTCCGGGCCTTAGGAGGCAATGAGCAGTTCTTC.

The CDR3 sequence is CASSGQGLAGETQYF. The CDR3 bases are TGTGCCAGCAGTGGACAAGGGCTAGCTGGGGAGACCCAGTACTTC. The rearrangement joins TRBV2 to TRBJ2-5; D possibly corresponds to TRBD2 (5 bases). This CDR3 has 15 residues. The ends were cut back, 4 bases at V and 5 bases at J, with 17 bases in the middle. The V gene's germline CDR1 is SNHLY and CDR2 FYNNEI.

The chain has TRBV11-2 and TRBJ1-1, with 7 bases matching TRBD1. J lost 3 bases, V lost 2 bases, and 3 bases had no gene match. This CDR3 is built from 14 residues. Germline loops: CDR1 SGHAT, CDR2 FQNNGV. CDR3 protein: CASSLIQGDTEAFF. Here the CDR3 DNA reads TGTGCCAGCAGCTTAATCCAGGGGGACACTGAAGCTTTCTTT.

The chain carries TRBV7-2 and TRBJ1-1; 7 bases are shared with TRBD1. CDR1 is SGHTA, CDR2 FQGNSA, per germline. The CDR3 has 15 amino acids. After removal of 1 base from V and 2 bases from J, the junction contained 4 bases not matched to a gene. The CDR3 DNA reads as TGTGCCAGCAGCTTAGGGGGGGACAGAAACACTGAAGCTTTCTTT. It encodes CASSLGGDRNTEAFF.

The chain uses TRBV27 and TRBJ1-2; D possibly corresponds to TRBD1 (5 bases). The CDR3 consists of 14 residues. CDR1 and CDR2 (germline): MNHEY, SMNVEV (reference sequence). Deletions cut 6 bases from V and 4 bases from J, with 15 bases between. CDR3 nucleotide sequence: TGTGCCAGCAGCCCTCGGACACCTAGCTATGGCTACACCTTC. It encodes CASSPRTPSYGYTF.

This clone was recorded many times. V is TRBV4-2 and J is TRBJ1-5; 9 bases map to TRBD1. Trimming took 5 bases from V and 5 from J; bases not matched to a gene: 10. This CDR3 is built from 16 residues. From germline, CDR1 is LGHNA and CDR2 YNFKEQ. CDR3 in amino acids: CASSSPGQGTDQPQHF. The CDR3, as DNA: TGTGCCAGCAGCTCCCCGGGACAGGGAACGGATCAGCCCCAGCATTTT.

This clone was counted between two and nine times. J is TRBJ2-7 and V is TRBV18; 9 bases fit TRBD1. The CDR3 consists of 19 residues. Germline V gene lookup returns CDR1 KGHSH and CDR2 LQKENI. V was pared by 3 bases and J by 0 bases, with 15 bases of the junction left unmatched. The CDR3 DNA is TGTGCCAGCTCACCTCGCCGGGTATTGGACAGGGGTTACTCCTACGAGCAGTACTTC. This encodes CASSPRRVLDRGYSYEQYF.

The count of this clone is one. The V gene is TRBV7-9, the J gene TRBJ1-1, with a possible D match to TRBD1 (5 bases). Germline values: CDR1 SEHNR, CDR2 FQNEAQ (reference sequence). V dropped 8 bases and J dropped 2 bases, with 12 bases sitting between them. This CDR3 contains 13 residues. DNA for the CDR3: TGTGCCAGCTCCGACAGTCGTAACACTGAAGCTTTCTTT. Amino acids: CASSDSRNTEAFF.

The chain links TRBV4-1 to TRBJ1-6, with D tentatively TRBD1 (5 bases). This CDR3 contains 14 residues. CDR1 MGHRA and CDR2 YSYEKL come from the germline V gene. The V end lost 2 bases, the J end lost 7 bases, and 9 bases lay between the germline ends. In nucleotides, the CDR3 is TGCGCCAGCAGCCAAAGGGGAGGGAATTCACCCCTCCACTTT. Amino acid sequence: CASSQRGGNSPLHF.

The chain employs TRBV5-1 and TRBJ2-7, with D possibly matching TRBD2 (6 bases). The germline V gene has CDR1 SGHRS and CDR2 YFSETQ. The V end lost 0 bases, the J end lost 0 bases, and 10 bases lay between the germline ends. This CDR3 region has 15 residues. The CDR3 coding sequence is TGCGCCAGCAGCTTGGGGTGGGGGGTCTCCTACGAGCAGTACTTC. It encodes CASSLGWGVSYEQYF. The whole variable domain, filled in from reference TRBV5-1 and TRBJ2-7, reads KAGVTQTPRYLIKTRGQQVTLSCSPISGHRSVSWYQQTPGQGLQFLFEYFSETQRNKGNFPGRFSGRQFSNSRSEMNVSTLELGDSALYLCASSLGWGVSYEQYFGPGTRLTVT.

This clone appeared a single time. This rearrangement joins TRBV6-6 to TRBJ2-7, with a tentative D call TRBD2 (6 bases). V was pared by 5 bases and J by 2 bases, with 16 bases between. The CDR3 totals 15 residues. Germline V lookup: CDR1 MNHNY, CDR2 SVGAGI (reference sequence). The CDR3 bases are TGTGCCAGCAGTATTCCGACTAGTGGAACCTACGAGCAGTACTTC. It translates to CASSIPTSGTYEQYF.

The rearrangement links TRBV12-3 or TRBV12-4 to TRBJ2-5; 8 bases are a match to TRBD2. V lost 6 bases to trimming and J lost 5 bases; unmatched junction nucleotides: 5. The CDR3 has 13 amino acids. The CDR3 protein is CASRPSGGETQYF. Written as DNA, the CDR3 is TGTGCCAGCAGACCCAGCGGGGGTGAGACCCAGTACTTC.

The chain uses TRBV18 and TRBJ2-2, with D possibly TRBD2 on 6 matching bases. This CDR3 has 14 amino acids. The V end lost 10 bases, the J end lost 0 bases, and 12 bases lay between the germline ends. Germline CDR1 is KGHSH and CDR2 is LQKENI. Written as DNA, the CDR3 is TGTGCCACCGGGCGGGGTGCGAACACCGGGGAGCTGTTTTTT. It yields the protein CATGRGANTGELFF.

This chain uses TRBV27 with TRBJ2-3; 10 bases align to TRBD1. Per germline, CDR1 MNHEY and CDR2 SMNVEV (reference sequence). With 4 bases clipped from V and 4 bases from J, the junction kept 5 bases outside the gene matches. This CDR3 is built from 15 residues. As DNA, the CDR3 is TGTGCCAGCAGTTCCCGGGACAGGGGCGCAGATACGCAGTATTTT. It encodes CASSSRDRGADTQYF.

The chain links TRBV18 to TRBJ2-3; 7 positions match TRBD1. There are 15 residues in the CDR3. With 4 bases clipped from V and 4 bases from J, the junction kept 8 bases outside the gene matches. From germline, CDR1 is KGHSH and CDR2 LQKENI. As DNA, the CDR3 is TGTGCCAGCTCACTCCAACAGGGGTTTGCAGATACGCAGTATTTT. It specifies CASSLQQGFADTQYF. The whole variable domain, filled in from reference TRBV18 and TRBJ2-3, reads NAGVMQNPRHLVRRRGQEARLRCSPMKGHSHVYWYRQLPEEGLKFMVYLQKENIIDESGMPKERFSAEFPKEGPSILRIQQVVRGDSAAYFCASSLQQGFADTQYFGPGTRLTVL.

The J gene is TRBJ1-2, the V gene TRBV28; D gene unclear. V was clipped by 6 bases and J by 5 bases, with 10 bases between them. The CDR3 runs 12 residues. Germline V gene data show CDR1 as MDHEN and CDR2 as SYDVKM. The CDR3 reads CASREDGYGYTF. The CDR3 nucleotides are TGTGCCAGCAGGGAGGACGGGTATGGCTACACCTTC.